The 7 T cell receptor beta chains below were found in one sample sequenced in a study of siplizumab effects on memory and regulatory T cells. Sequencing was performed with immunoSEQ multiplex PCR; in TCRdb, only in-frame clones are kept and a portion is missing. The top ten hold 0.6% to 0.8% of the sample, which has some 99,000 clones, 92% seen once. The sample taken for sequencing was Tregs sorted from blood. The receptors originated from a human donor in good health.

The gene calls are TRBV27 and TRBJ1-5; tentatively, D is TRBD1 (6 bases). The germline gives CDR1 MNHEY, CDR2 SMNVEV (reference sequence). This CDR3 spans 14 amino acids. Deletions cut 3 bases from V and 7 bases from J, with 13 bases between. CDR3 DNA sequence: TGTGCCAGCAGTTTCAGGGGAGCTCGGCAGCCCCAGCATTTT. It yields the protein CASSFRGARQPQHF.

Here the CDR3 reads CASTPNTGTGDNEQFF. DNA for the CDR3: TGCGCCAGCACGCCTAATACCGGGACAGGGGACAATGAGCAGTTCTTC. The chain uses TRBV23-1 and TRBJ2-1, with 10 bases identical to TRBD1. TRBV23-1 has ORF status, its function being uncertain. The CDR3 totals 16 residues. Trimming cost V 7 bases and J 5 bases; bases outside gene matches: 11.

The chain joins TRBV18 to TRBJ2-3, with no clear D. The CDR3 has 12 residues. V lost 3 bases and J 4 bases, leaving 5 bases between the germline ends. Germline V gives CDR1 KGHSH, CDR2 LQKENI. Here the CDR3 DNA reads TGTGCCAGCTCACCCGAAGCAGATACGCAGTATTTT. Its protein is CASSPEADTQYF. Looking up the rest from reference TRBV18 and TRBJ2-3 gives the full variable domain: NAGVMQNPRHLVRRRGQEARLRCSPMKGHSHVYWYRQLPEEGLKFMVYLQKENIIDESGMPKERFSAEFPKEGPSILRIQQVVRGDSAAYFCASSPEADTQYFGPGTRLTVL.

V gene TRBV6-1 combines with J gene TRBJ1-2; 12 bases are shared with TRBD1. CDR1 is MNHNS, CDR2 SASEGT, per germline. This CDR3 spans 15 amino acids. The V gene end was trimmed by 5 bases and the J gene end by 8 bases; junction bases not matched to a gene: 9. The chain's CDR3 is CASSPPGQGAGGYTF. The CDR3 DNA sequence: TGTGCCAGCAGTCCCCCGGGACAGGGGGCTGGAGGCTACACCTTC.

The chain couples TRBV7-9 to TRBJ2-3, with D possibly being TRBD1 (6 bases). There are 17 residues in the CDR3. Germline V gene lookup returns CDR1 SEHNR and CDR2 FQNEAQ (reference sequence). The ends were cut back, 5 bases at V and 2 bases at J, with 20 bases in the middle. The CDR3 spells CASSRNDHQGYTDTQYF. CDR3 nucleotides: TGTGCCAGCAGCCGAAACGACCATCAGGGGTACACAGATACGCAGTATTTT.

The chain joins TRBV19 to TRBJ2-5; unclear D gene. Between the trimmed V and J ends, which lost 1 base and 2 bases, there was a span of 8 bases. This CDR3 is 14 amino acids long. Germline V gene data show CDR1 as LNHDA and CDR2 as SQIVND (reference sequence). The CDR3 loop is CASSIVGYQETQYF. CDR3 nucleotide sequence: TGTGCCAGTAGTATAGTCGGGTATCAAGAGACCCAGTACTTC.

V gene TRBV5-5 combines with J gene TRBJ2-2, with a tentative D call TRBD2 (6 bases). V lost 3 bases to trimming and J lost 0 bases, with 9 bases between them. CDR1 is SGHKS and CDR2 is YYEKEE in the germline V gene (reference sequence). The CDR3 sequence is 15 residues long. This CDR3 is CASSSRGTNTGELFF. CDR3 sequence (DNA): TGTGCCAGCAGCTCCCGGGGGACGAACACCGGGGAGCTGTTTTTT.